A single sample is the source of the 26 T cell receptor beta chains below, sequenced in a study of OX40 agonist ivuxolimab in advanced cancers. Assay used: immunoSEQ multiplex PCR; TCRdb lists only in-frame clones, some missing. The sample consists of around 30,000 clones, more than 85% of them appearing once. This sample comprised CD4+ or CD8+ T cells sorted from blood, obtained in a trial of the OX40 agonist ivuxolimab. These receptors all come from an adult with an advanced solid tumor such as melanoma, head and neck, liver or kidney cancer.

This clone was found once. CDR3 region: CASVGLNRVNEQFF. The DNA for the CDR3 is TGTGCCAGTGTGGGACTTAACAGGGTCAATGAGCAGTTCTTC. V is TRBV2 and J is TRBJ2-1; tentatively, D is TRBD1 or TRBD2 (6 bases each). This CDR3 is 14 amino acids long. The V end lost 9 bases, the J end lost 6 bases, and 18 bases lay between the germline ends. Germline V gene sequence: CDR1 SNHLY, CDR2 FYNNEI.

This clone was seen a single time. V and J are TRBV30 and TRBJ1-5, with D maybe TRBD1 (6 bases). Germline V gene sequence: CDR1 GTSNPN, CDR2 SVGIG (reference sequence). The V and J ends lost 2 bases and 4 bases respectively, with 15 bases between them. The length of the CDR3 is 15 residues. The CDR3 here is CAWSPGAAGNQPQHF. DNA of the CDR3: TGTGCCTGGAGTCCAGGGGCGGCGGGGAATCAGCCCCAGCATTTT.

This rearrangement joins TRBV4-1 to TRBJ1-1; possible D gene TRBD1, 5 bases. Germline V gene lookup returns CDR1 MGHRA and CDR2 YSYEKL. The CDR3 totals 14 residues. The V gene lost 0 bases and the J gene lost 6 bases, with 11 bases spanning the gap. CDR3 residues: CASSQDPQGSEAFF. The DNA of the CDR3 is TGCGCCAGCAGCCAAGATCCCCAGGGCTCTGAAGCTTTCTTT.

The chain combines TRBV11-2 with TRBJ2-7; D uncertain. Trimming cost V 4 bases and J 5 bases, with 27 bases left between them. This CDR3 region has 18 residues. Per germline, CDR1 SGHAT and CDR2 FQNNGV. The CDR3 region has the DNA TGTGCCAGCAGCTCTTCACCGCATTTAACGGTAAACAAGGACGAGCAGTACTTC. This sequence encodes CASSSSPHLTVNKDEQYF.

The CDR3 loop is CASSPPETSSYEQYF. In DNA, the CDR3 is TGTGCCAGCAGTCCGCCTGAGACAAGCTCCTACGAGCAGTACTTC. This chain uses TRBV5-4 with TRBJ2-7; D is unresolved. Trimming took off 5 bases at V and 0 bases at J, with 15 bases between the two ends. The CDR3 covers 15 residues. In germline, CDR1 is SGHNT, CDR2 YYREEE (reference sequence).

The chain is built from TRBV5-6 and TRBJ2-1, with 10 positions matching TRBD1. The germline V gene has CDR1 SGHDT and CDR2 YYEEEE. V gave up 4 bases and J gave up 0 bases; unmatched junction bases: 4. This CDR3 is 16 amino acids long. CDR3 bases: TGTGCCAGCAGCGGGACAGGGGTCAGCTCCTACAATGAGCAGTTCTTC. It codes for CASSGTGVSSYNEQFF.

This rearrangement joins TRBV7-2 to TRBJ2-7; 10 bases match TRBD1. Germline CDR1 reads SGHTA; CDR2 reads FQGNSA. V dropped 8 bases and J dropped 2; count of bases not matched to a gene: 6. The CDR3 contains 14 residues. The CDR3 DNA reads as TGTGCCAGCGGCCCGGGACAGGGGACCTACGAGCAGTACTTC. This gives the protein CASGPGQGTYEQYF.

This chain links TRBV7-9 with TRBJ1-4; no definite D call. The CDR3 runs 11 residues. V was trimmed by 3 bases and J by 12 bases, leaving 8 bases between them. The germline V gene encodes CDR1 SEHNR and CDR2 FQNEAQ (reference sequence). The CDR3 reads CASSFGSELFF. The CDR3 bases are TGTGCCAGCAGCTTTGGCTCGGAACTGTTTTTT.

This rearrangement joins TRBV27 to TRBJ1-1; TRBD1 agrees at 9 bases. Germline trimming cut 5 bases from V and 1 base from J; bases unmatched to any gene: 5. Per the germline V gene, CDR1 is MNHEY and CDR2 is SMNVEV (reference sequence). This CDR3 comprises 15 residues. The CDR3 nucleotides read TGTGCCAGCAGTCTGGGACAGGGATGGAACACTGAAGCTTTCTTT. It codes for CASSLGQGWNTEAFF.

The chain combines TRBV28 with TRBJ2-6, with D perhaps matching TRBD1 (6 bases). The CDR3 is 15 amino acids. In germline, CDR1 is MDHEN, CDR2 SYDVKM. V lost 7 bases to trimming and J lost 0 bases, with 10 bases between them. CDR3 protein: CASTDSSSGANVLTF. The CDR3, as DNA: TGTGCCAGCACGGACAGTAGCTCTGGGGCCAACGTCCTGACTTTC.

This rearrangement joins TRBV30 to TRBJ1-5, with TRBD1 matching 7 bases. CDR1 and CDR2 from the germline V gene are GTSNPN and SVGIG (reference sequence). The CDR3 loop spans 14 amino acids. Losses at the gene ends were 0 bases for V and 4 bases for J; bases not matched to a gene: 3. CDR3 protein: CAWSVGTVNQPQHF. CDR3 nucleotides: TGTGCCTGGAGTGTAGGGACAGTAAATCAGCCCCAGCATTTT.

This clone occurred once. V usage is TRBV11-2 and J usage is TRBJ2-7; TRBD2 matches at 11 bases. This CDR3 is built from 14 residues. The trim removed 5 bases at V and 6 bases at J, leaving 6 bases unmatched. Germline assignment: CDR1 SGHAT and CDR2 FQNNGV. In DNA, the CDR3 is TGTGCCAGCAGCATAACTAGCGGGAGTTCCGAGCAGTACTTC. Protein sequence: CASSITSGSSEQYF.

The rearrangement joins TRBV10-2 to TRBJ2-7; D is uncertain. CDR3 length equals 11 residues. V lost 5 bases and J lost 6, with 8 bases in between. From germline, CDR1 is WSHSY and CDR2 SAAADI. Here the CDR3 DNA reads TGCGCCAGCAGTTGGCAGGCCGAGCAGTACTTC. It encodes CASSWQAEQYF.

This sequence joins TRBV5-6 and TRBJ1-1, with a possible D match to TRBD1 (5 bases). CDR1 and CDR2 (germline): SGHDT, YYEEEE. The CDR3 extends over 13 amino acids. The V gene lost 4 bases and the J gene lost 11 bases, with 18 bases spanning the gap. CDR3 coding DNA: TGTGCCAGCAGCCCCGGGACTTCCCTTGCGGCTTTCTTT. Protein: CASSPGTSLAAFF. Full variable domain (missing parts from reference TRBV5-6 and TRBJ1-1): DAGVTQSPTHLIKTRGQQVTLRCSPKSGHDTVSWYQQALGQGPQFIFQYYEEEERQRGNFPDRFSGHQFPNYSSELNVNALLLGDSALYLCASSPGTSLAAFFGQGTRLTVV.

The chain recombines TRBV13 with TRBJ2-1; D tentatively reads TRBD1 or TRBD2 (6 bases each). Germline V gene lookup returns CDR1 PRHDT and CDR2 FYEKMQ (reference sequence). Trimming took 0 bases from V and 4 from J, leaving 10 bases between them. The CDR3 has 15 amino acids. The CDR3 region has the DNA TGTGCCAGCAGCTTAGGCCCGGGGGCTTACAATGAGCAGTTCTTC. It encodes CASSLGPGAYNEQFF. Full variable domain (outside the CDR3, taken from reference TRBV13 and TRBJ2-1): AAGVIQSPRHLIKEKRETATLKCYPIPRHDTVYWYQQGPGQDPQFLISFYEKMQSDKGSIPDRFSAQQFSDYHSELNMSSLELGDSALYFCASSLGPGAYNEQFFGPGTRLTVL.

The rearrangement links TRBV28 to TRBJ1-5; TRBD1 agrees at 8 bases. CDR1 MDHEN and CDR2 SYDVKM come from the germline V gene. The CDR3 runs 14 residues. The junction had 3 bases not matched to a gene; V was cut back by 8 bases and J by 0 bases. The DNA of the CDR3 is TGTGCCAGCGACAGGGGAGATAGCAATCAGCCCCAGCATTTT. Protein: CASDRGDSNQPQHF.

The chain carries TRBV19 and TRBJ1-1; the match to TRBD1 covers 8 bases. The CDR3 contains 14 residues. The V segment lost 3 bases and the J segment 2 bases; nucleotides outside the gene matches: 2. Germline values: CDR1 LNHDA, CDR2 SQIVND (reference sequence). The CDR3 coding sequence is TGTGCCAGTAGTATGTCAGGGGGCAACACTGAAGCTTTCTTT. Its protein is CASSMSGGNTEAFF.

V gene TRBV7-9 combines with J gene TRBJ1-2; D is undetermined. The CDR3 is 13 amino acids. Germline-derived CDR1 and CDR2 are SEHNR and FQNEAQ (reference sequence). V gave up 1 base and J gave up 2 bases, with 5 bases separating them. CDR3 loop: CASSLGGNYGYTF. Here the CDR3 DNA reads TGTGCCAGCAGCTTAGGCGGAAACTATGGCTACACCTTC.

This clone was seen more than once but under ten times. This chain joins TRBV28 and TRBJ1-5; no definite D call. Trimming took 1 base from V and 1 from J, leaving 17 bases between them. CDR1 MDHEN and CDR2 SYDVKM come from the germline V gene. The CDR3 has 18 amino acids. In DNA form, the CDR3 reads TGTGCCAGCAGTTTATTTGGCACAGTTCCCTACAGCAATCAGCCCCAGCATTTT. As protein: CASSLFGTVPYSNQPQHF.

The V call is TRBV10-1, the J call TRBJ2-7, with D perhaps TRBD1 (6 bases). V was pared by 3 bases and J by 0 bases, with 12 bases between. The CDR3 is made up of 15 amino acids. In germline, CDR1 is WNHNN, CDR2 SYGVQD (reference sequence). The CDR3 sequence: CASSDRDTSSYEQYF. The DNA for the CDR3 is TGCGCCAGCAGTGACCGGGACACCTCCTCCTACGAGCAGTACTTC.

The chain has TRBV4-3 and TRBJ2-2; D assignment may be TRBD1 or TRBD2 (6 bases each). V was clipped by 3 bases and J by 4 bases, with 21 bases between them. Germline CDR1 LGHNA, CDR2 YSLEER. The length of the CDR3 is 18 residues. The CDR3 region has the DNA TGCGCCAGCAGCCAGCTGACGCCGGGGGCCCCGGGCACCGGGGAGCTGTTTTTT. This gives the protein CASSQLTPGAPGTGELFF.

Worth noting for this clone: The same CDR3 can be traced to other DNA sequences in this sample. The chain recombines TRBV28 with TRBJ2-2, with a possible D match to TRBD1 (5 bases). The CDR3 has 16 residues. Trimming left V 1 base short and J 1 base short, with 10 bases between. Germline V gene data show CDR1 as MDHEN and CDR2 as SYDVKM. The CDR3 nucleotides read TGTGCCAGCAGTTTATACCCCGGACAGAACACCGGGGAGCTGTTTTTT. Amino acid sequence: CASSLYPGQNTGELFF.

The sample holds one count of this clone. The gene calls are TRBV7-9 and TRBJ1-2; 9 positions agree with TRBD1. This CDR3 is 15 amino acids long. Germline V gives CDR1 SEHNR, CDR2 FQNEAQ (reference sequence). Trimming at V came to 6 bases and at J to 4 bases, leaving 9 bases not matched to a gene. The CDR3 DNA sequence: TGTGCCAGCAGTAGGGGGACAGGGATTCCCTATGGCTACACCTTC. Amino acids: CASSRGTGIPYGYTF.

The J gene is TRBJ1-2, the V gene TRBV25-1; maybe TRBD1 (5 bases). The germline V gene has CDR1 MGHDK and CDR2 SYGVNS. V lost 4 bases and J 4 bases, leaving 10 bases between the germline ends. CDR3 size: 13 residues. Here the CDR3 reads CASSVEGSYGYTF. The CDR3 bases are TGTGCCAGCAGTGTCGAGGGGAGCTATGGCTACACCTTC.

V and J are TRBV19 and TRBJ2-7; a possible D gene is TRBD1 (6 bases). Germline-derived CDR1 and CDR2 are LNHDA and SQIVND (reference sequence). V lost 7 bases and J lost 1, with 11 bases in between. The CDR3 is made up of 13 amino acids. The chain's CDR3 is CASNPTGSYEQYF. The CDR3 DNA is TGTGCCAGTAACCCGACAGGTTCCTACGAGCAGTACTTC.

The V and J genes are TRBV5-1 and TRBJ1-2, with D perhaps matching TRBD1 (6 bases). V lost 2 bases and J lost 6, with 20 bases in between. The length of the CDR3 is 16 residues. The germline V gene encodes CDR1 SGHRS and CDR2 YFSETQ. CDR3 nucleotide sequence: TGCGCCAGCAGCTTAGAGGGTTTTACAGGGAGGGATGGCTACACCTTC. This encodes CASSLEGFTGRDGYTF.